This TCR beta chain was found in a study of tumor-infiltrating lymphocytes in oesophageal squamous cell carcinoma. CDR1 is KGHSH, CDR2 LQKENI, per germline. The V end was cut by 5 bases, the J end by 3 bases, with 10 bases between. The CDR3 totals 13 residues. MiXCR, run by TCRdb on the PCR reads, gives a single entry per CDR3 protein. Among around 22,000 distinct CDR3 sequences listed, around 40% were seen once. Ten or more counts support this clonotype. The receptor's source is a male donor with esophageal squamous cell carcinoma. This chain links TRBV18 with TRBJ2-5; D may be TRBD2 (5 bases). Sequences were obtained from esophageal tumor tissue. CDR3 protein: CASSSDGKETQYF. The CDR3 DNA sequence: TGTGCCAGCTCATCGGACGGGAAAGAGACCCAGTACTTC.